The T cell receptor (beta chain) under discussion was sequenced for a study of T cell changes during pregnancy in multiple sclerosis. Sequenced by immunoSEQ multiplex PCR; TCRdb stores in-frame clones only, minus some. The sample has tens of thousands of clones, 80% to 95% seen once. This clone occurred once. J lost 9 bases, V lost 5 bases, and 10 bases had no gene match. In germline, CDR1 is SGHTA, CDR2 FQGTGA. The CDR3 has 15 residues. This TCR was sampled from a female donor with multiple sclerosis, enrolled in a pregnancy study. Material: peripheral blood, obtained in the first trimester of pregnancy. This chain links TRBV7-3 with TRBJ2-1, with TRBD2 matching 10 bases. CDR3 amino acids: CASSLASGGAPEQFF. CDR3 DNA sequence: TGTGCCAGCAGCCTCGCGAGCGGGGGGGCCCCTGAGCAGTTCTTC.